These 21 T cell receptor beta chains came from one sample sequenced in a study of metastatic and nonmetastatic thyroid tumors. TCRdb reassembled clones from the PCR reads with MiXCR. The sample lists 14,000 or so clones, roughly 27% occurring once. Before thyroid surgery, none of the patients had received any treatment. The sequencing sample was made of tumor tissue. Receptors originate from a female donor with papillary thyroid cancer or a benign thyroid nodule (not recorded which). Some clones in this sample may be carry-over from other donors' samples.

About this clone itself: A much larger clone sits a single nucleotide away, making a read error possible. The CDR3 DNA is TGTGCCAGCAGCTCAATCTACGGAGGAAACACCATATATTTT. Translating it yields CASSSIYGGNTIYF. The chain links TRBV5-4 to TRBJ1-3, with no clear D. This CDR3 contains 14 residues. The V end lost 3 bases, the J end lost 4 bases, and 11 bases lay between the germline ends. The germline gives CDR1 SGHNT, CDR2 YYREEE (reference sequence).

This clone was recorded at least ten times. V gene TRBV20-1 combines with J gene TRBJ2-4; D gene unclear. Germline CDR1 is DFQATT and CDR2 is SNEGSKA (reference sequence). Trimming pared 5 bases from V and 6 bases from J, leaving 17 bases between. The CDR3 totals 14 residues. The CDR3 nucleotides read TGCAGTGCTTTCAACCCAAGGGTCCCAAACATTCAGTACTTC. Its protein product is CSAFNPRVPNIQYF.

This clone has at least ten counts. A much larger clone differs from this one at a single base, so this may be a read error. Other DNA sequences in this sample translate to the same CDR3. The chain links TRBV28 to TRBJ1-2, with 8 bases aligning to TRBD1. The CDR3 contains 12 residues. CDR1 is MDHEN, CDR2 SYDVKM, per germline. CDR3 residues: CASSPDRVGYTF. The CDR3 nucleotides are TGTGCCAGCAGTCCGGACAGGGTGGGCTACACCTTT.

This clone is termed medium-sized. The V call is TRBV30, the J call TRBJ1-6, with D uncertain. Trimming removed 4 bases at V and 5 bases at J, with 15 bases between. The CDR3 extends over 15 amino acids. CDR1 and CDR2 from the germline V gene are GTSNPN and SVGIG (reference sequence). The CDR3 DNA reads TGTGCCTGGACCGAAGGCGGGCGAAATAATTCACCCCTCCACTTT. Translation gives CAWTEGGRNNSPLHF.

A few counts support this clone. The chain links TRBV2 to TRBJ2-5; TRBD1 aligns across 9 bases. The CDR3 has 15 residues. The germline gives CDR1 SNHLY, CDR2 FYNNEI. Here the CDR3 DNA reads TGTTCCATCATCAAACAGGGGGCCCTTGGGGAGACCCAGTACTTC. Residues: CSIIKQGALGETQYF.

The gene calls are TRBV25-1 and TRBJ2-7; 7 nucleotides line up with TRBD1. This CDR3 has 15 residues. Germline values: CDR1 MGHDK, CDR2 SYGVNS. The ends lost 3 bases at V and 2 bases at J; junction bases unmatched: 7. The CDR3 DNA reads TGTGCCAGCAGTGACTCCGCTGACAGGGCCTACGAGCAGTACTTC. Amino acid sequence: CASSDSADRAYEQYF.

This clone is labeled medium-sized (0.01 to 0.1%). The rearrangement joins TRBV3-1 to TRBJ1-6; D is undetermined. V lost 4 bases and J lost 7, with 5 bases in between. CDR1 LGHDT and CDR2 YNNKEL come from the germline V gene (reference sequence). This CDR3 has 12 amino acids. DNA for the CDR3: TGTGCCAGCAGCCGACCAAATTCACCCCTCCACTTT. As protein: CASSRPNSPLHF.

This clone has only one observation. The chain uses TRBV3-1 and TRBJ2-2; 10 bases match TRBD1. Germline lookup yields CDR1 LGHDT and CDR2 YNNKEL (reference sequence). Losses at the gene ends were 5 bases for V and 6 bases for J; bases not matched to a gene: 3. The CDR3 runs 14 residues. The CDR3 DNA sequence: TGTGCCAGCAGCACGGGACAGGGGTCCGGGGAGCTGTTTTTT. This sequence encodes CASSTGQGSGELFF.

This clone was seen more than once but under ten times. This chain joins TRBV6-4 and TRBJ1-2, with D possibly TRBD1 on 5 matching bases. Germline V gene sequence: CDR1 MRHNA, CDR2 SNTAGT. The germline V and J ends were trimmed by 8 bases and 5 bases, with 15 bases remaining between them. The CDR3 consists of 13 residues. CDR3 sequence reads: CASSPGETYGYTF. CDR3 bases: TGTGCCAGCTCACCGGGGGAGACTTATGGCTACACCTTC.

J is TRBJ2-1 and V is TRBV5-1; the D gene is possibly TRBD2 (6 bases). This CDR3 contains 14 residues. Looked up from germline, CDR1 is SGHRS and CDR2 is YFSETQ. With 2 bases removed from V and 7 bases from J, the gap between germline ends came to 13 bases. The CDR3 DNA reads TGCGCCAGCAGCTTAGCTAGCGAGGGGAATGAGCAGTTCTTC. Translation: CASSLASEGNEQFF.

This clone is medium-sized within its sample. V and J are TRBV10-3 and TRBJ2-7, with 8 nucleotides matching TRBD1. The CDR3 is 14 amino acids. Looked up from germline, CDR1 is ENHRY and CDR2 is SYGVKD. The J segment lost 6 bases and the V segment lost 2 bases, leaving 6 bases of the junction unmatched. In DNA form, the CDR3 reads TGTGCCATCAGTGAGGGCGACAGGGGTTCCGAGCAGTACTTC. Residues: CAISEGDRGSEQYF.

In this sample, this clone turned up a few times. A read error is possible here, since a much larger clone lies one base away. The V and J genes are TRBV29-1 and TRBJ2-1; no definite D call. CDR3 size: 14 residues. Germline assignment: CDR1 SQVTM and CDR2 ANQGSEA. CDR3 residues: CIVVVGWSYNEQFF. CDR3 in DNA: TGCATCGTTGTGGTAGGGTGGTCCTACAATGAGCAGTTCTTC.

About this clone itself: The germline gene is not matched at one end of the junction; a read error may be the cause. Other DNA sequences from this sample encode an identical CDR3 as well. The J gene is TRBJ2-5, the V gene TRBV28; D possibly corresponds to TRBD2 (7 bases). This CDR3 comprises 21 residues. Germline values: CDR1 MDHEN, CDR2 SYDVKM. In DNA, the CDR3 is TGTGCCAGCAGCCGAGCTTTGGGGGCAAAACTAGCGCGCCGGGGGCGGGAGACACAGTACTTC. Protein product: CASSRALGAKLARRGRETQYF.

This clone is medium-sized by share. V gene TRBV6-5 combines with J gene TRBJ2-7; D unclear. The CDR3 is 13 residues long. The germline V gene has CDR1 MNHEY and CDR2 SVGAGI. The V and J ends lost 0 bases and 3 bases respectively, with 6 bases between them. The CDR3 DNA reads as TGTGCCAGCAGTTACTCGTTCGACTACGAGCAGTACTTC. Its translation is CASSYSFDYEQYF.

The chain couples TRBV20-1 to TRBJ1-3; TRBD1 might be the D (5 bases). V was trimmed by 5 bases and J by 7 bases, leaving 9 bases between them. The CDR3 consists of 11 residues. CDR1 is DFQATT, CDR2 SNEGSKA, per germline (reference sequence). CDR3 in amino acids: CSAVGGNTIYF. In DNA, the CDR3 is TGCAGTGCTGTGGGGGGGAACACCATATATTTT.

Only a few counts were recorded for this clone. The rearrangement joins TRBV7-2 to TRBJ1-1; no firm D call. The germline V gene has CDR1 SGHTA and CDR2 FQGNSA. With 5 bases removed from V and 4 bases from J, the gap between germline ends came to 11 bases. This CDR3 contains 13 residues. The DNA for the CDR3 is TGTGCCAGCAGCGTTCTGGCGGGCACTGAAGCTTTCTTT. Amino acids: CASSVLAGTEAFF.

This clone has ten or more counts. The DNA for the CDR3 is TGTGCCAGCAGCTTAAGGGCAAGGGGGACTAGCGGCAACAATGAGCAGTTCTTC. This gives the protein CASSLRARGTSGNNEQFF. The chain links TRBV7-3 to TRBJ2-1; 11 nucleotides match TRBD2. The trim removed 1 base at V and 5 bases at J, leaving 10 bases unmatched. The CDR3 consists of 18 residues. Germline CDR1 and CDR2: SGHTA and FQGTGA.

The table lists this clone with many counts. CDR3 in DNA: TGCGCCAGCAGCTTCGGACACGGCACAGATACGCAGTATTTT. Its protein product is CASSFGHGTDTQYF. The chain recombines TRBV5-1 with TRBJ2-3, with D possibly matching TRBD1 (5 bases). CDR3 length equals 14 residues. Germline V gene data show CDR1 as SGHRS and CDR2 as YFSETQ. V lost 2 bases and J 1 base, leaving 8 bases between the germline ends.

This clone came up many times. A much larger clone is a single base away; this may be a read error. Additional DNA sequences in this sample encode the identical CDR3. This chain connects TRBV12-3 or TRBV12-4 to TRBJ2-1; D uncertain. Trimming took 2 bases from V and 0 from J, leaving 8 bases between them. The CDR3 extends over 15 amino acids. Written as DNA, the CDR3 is TGTGCCAGCAGTTTAAGTCGGAGCTCCTACAATGAGCAGTTCTTC. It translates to CASSLSRSSYNEQFF.

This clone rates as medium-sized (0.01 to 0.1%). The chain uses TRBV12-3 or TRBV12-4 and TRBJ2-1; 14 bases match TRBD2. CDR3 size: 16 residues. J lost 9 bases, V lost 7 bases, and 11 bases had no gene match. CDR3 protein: CASIRGGLAGAGEQFF. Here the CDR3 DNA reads TGTGCCAGCATCCGGGGGGGACTAGCGGGAGCGGGTGAGCAGTTCTTC.

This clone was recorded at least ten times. CDR3 coding DNA: TGTGCCAGCAGCCAAGGTTTCTCGGCAGGGGGGATTTACGAGCAGTACTTC. Translated, it gives CASSQGFSAGGIYEQYF. The chain combines TRBV3-1 with TRBJ2-7, with D possibly TRBD1 on 7 matching bases. V was pared by 1 base and J by 4 bases, with 20 bases between. Germline V gene data show CDR1 as LGHDT and CDR2 as YNNKEL (reference sequence). This CDR3 spans 17 amino acids.